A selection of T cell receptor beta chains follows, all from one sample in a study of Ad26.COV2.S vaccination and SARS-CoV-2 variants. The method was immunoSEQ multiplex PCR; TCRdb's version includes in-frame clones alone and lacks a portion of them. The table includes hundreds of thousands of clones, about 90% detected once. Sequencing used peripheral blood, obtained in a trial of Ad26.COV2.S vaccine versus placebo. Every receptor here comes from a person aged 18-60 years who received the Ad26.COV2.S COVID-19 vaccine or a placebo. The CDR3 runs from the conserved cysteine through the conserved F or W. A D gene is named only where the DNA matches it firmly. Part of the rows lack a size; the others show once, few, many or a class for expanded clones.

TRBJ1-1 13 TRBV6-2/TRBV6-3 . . CASSLRENTEAFF TGTGCCAGCAGTCTCAGGGAGAACACTGAAGCTTTCTTT
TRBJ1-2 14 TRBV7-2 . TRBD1 CASSGQGRNYGYTF TGTGCCAGCAGCGGACAGGGGAGGAACTATGGCTACACCTTC
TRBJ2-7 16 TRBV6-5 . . CASSYATGPRSYEQYF TGTGCCAGCAGTTACGCCACAGGGCCCCGGTCCTACGAGCAGTACTTC
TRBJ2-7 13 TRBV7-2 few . CASSPRGGYEQYF TGTGCCAGCAGCCCCCGAGGGGGCTACGAGCAGTACTTC
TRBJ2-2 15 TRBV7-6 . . CASSLVDRDTGELFF TGTGCCAGCAGCTTAGTCGACCGGGACACCGGGGAGCTGTTTTTT
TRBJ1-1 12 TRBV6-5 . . CASSWQGTEAFF TGTGCCAGCAGTTGGCAGGGGACTGAAGCTTTCTTT
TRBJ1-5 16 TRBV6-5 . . CASSFPLTIGNQPQHF TGTGCCAGCAGTTTCCCCCTGACAATAGGCAATCAGCCCCAGCATTTT
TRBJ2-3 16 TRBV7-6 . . CASSSSGTGWTDTQYF TGTGCCAGCAGCTCATCCGGCACAGGGTGGACAGATACGCAGTATTTT
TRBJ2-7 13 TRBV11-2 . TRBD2 CASSFGEGYEQYF TGTGCCAGCAGCTTCGGGGAGGGTTACGAGCAGTACTTC
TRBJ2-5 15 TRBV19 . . CASTMGTGSVETQYF TGTGCCAGTACCATGGGAACAGGGTCTGTGGAGACCCAGTACTTC
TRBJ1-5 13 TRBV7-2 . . CASSADRGQPQHF TGTGCCAGCAGCGCCGACAGAGGACAGCCCCAGCATTTT
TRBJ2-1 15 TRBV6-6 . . CASSYSTTVRDEQFF TGTGCCAGCAGTTACTCGACCACCGTTAGGGATGAGCAGTTCTTC
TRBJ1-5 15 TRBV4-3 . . CASSQETGSNQPQHF TGCGCCAGCAGCCAAGAGACTGGTAGCAATCAGCCCCAGCATTTT
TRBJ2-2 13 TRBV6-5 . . CASIRAGTGELFF TGTGCCAGCATCCGAGCGGGCACCGGGGAGCTGTTTTTT
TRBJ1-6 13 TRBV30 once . CACAGTYNSPLHF TGTGCCTGCGCCGGGACGTATAATTCACCCCTCCACTTT
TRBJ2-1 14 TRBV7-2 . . CASSLHGDYNEQFF TGTGCCAGCAGCTTACACGGAGACTACAATGAGCAGTTCTTC
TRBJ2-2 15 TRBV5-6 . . CASSRPQINTGELFF TGTGCCAGCAGCCGTCCCCAGATTAACACCGGGGAGCTGTTTTTT
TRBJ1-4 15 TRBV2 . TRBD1 CASIPDRGGREKLFF TGTGCCAGCATCCCCGACAGGGGAGGAAGGGAAAAACTGTTTTTT
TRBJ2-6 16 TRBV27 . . CASSFVDSSGANVLTF TGTGCCAGCAGTTTCGTCGACAGCTCTGGGGCCAACGTCCTGACTTTC
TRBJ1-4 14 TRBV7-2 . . CASSLGIRDEKLFF TGTGCCAGCAGCTTAGGGATCAGGGATGAAAAACTGTTTTTT
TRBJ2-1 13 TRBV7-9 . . CASSLGLGNEQFF TGTGCCAGCAGCTTAGGCCTCGGCAATGAGCAGTTCTTC
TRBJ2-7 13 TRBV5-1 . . CASSLSNSYEQYF TGCGCCAGCAGTCTATCCAACTCCTACGAGCAGTACTTC
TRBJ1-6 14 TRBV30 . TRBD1 CAWSDGQGRSPLHF TGTGCCTGGAGTGACGGACAGGGGAGGTCACCCCTCCACTTT
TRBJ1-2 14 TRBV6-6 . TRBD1 CASSSQGAGYGYTF TGTGCCAGCAGTTCACAGGGGGCGGGTTATGGCTACACCTTC
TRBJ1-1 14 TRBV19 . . CASTWGTLNTEAFF TGTGCCAGCACGTGGGGGACATTGAACACTGAAGCTTTCTTT
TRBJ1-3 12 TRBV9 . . CASSVGGSTIYF TGTGCCAGCAGCGTAGGAGGGAGCACCATATATTTT
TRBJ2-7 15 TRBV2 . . CASSPGPLGVYEQYF TGTGCCAGCAGTCCGGGACCTCTGGGGGTATACGAGCAGTACTTC